The rows below give T cell receptor beta chains drawn from one sample of a study of blood T cell repertoires in COVID-19. Some clones are missing from TCRdb's copy, which holds only in-frame ones; the method was immunoSEQ multiplex PCR. Altogether just under 350,000 clones are present, 87% being singletons, with the ten largest covering about 6.9%. Material for sequencing was peripheral blood. All receptors derive from a woman aged 45-65 years with COVID-19, enrolled during active disease. CDR3s include the opening cysteine and the closing phenylalanine or tryptophan. D genes are given only for firm matches. A row's size may be missing; if present it is once, few, many or a size class.

>.|TRBJ1-2|TRBD1|13|TRBV6-6
CASSYDRDYGYTF
TGTGCCAGCAGTTACGACAGGGACTATGGCTACACCTTC
>.|TRBJ2-3|.|17|TRBV5-1
CASSSENRAPYPDTQYF
TGCGCCAGCAGCTCCGAGAACAGGGCCCCGTACCCAGATACGCAGTATTTT
>.|TRBJ1-2|TRBD1|16|TRBV28
CASSSLQGGINYGYTF
TGTGCCAGCAGTTCCTTACAGGGGGGCATTAACTATGGCTACACCTTC
>.|TRBJ1-2|.|12|TRBV3-1/TRBV3-2
CASSQSDSGYTF
TGTGCCAGCAGCCAAAGTGACAGCGGCTACACCTTC
>.|TRBJ1-4|TRBD1|15|TRBV24-1
CATSDSGQGGEKLFF
TGTGCCACCAGTGACTCGGGACAGGGGGGTGAAAAACTGTTTTTT
>.|TRBJ2-7|.|13|TRBV28
CASSSRVDYEQYF
TGTGCCAGCAGTTCACGGGTCGACTACGAGCAGTACTTC
>.|TRBJ2-7|TRBD2|16|TRBV19
CASSRDLAGGNYEQYF
TGTGCCAGTAGTAGGGATCTAGCGGGAGGAAACTACGAGCAGTACTTC
>.|TRBJ2-2|TRBD1|15|TRBV3-1/TRBV3-2
CASSLRGRYTGELFF
TGTGCCAGCAGCCTCAGGGGGCGATACACCGGGGAGCTGTTTTTT
>.|TRBJ2-1|TRBD1|15|TRBV3-1/TRBV3-2
CASSSTGSSYNEQFF
TGTGCCAGCAGCTCGACAGGGTCCTCCTACAATGAGCAGTTCTTC
>.|TRBJ2-2|.|15|TRBV18
CASSPGGEDTGELFF
TGTGCCAGCTCACCGGGGGGAGAGGACACCGGGGAGCTGTTTTTT
>.|TRBJ2-5|TRBD1|17|TRBV7-8
CASSLRGQWGVTETQYF
TGTGCCAGCAGCTTAAGGGGGCAATGGGGCGTTACGGAGACCCAGTACTTC
>.|TRBJ1-3|.|15|TRBV28
CASSLTVLSGNTIYF
TGTGCCAGCAGTTTGACAGTACTCTCTGGAAACACCATATATTTT
>.|TRBJ2-1|TRBD2|15|TRBV11-2
CASSPELAGLNEQFF
TGTGCCAGCAGCCCCGAACTAGCGGGACTAAATGAGCAGTTCTTC
>.|TRBJ1-6|TRBD1|16|TRBV4-1
CASSQEGQGRNSPLHF
TGCGCCAGCAGCCAAGAAGGACAGGGTCGAAATTCACCCCTCCACTTT
>.|TRBJ2-5|TRBD2|16|TRBV11-3
CASSLGASGGGETQYF
TGTGCCAGCAGCTTAGGGGCTAGCGGAGGTGGAGAGACCCAGTACTTC
>.|TRBJ1-1|.|13|TRBV11-3
CASSLRVEGEAFF
TGTGCCAGCAGCTTACGGGTCGAGGGTGAAGCTTTCTTT
>.|TRBJ2-7|TRBD2|14|TRBV9
CASSTLAGGSGQYF
TGTGCCAGCAGCACACTAGCGGGAGGTTCAGGGCAGTACTTC
>.|TRBJ2-3|.|16|TRBV11-2
CASSFNSGLSTDTQYF
TGTGCCAGCAGCTTTAACAGCGGCTTAAGCACAGATACGCAGTATTTT
>few|TRBJ2-7|.|13|TRBV2
CASSSRAAYEQYF
TGTGCCAGCAGTTCGCGGGCGGCCTACGAGCAGTACTTC
>.|TRBJ2-7|.|16|TRBV7-9
CASSLGDRRGPYEQYF
TGTGCCAGCAGCTTAGGTGATAGGAGGGGCCCCTACGAGCAGTACTTC
>.|TRBJ2-7|TRBD1|15|TRBV6-5
CASRLDGTETYEQYF
TGTGCCAGCAGGCTGGATGGGACAGAAACATACGAGCAGTACTTC
>.|TRBJ1-1|.|13|TRBV4-3
CASSHGEGTEAFF
TGCGCCAGCAGCCACGGGGAGGGCACTGAAGCTTTCTTT
>.|TRBJ2-4|TRBD2|19|TRBV5-1
CASSAVPGTSGRTRNIQYF
TGCGCCAGCAGCGCCGTGCCCGGGACTAGCGGGAGGACTAGAAACATTCAGTACTTC
>.|TRBJ2-1|TRBD2|17|TRBV4-1
CASSQEPVLAGVAEQFF
TGCGCCAGCAGCCAAGAGCCGGTACTAGCGGGAGTGGCTGAGCAGTTCTTC
>.|TRBJ1-1|.|13|TRBV18
CASSRQENTEAFF
TGTGCCAGCTCAAGACAGGAGAACACTGAAGCTTTCTTT
>.|TRBJ2-5|.|13|TRBV3-1/TRBV3-2
CASSLAGVETQYF
TGTGCCAGCAGCCTGGCCGGGGTAGAGACCCAGTACTTC
>.|TRBJ2-1|TRBD2|17|TRBV9
CASSVAGLAGAYNEQFF
TGTGCCAGCAGCGTAGCAGGGCTAGCGGGAGCCTACAATGAGCAGTTCTTC
>.|TRBJ2-3|.|13|TRBV19
CASTLSSTDTQYF
TGTGCCAGTACTCTGTCTAGCACAGATACGCAGTATTTT
>few|TRBJ2-1|.|14|TRBV6-2/TRBV6-3
CASSIRQARGEQFF
TGTGCCAGCAGTATTCGACAGGCCCGGGGTGAGCAGTTCTTC
>.|TRBJ2-1|.|13|TRBV9
CASRAQGAGEQFF
TGTGCCAGCAGGGCACAGGGCGCGGGTGAGCAGTTCTTC
>.|TRBJ2-3|TRBD1|16|TRBV7-2
CASTPRTGTSGDTQYF
TGTGCCAGCACCCCGCGGACAGGGACGTCGGGCGATACGCAGTATTTT
>.|TRBJ2-2|.|15|TRBV5-1
CASSLMRTNTGELFF
TGCGCCAGCAGCTTGATGCGGACGAACACCGGGGAGCTGTTTTTT
>.|TRBJ2-7|TRBD1|16|TRBV15
CATSVPAGQGHYEQYF
TGTGCCACCAGCGTTCCGGCGGGACAGGGGCACTACGAGCAGTACTTC
>.|TRBJ1-3|.|15|TRBV27
CASGRGSSSGNTIYF
TGTGCCAGCGGAAGAGGGAGCTCCTCTGGAAACACCATATATTTT
>once|TRBJ2-7|.|13|TRBV2
CASSVGSAYEQYF
TGTGCCAGCAGTGTTGGCAGTGCCTACGAGCAGTACTTC
>.|TRBJ2-1|TRBD2|19|TRBV7-8
CASSLDLTSATPLYNEQFF
TGTGCCAGCAGCTTAGACCTTACTAGCGCCACACCGCTCTACAATGAGCAGTTCTTC
>.|TRBJ2-2|.|16|TRBV6-2/TRBV6-3
CASTPLVAGNTGELFF
TGTGCCAGCACCCCTCTGGTGGCAGGGAACACCGGGGAGCTGTTTTTT
>.|TRBJ1-4|TRBD1|16|TRBV19
CASTRVTGGEDEKLFF
TGTGCCAGTACCAGGGTTACAGGGGGCGAAGATGAAAAACTGTTTTTT
>.|TRBJ1-1|.|11|TRBV3-1/TRBV3-2
CAVDRGFEAFF
TGTGCCGTAGACCGAGGCTTTGAAGCTTTCTTT
>.|TRBJ2-3|.|18|TRBV7-2
CASSLRGWQIRNTDTQYF
TGTGCCAGCAGCTTACGGGGTTGGCAGATTCGAAACACAGATACGCAGTATTTT
>.|TRBJ1-5|TRBD1|16|TRBV10-3
CAISEDGGGQNQPQHF
TGTGCCATCAGCGAGGACGGAGGGGGCCAAAATCAGCCCCAGCATTTT
>.|TRBJ1-4|TRBD1|13|TRBV7-2
CASSGDRNEKLFF
TGTGCCAGCAGCGGGGACAGGAATGAAAAACTGTTTTTT
>.|TRBJ1-3|TRBD1|14|TRBV28
CASSSWTGGNTIYF
TGTGCCAGCAGTTCCTGGACAGGGGGAAACACCATATATTTT
>.|TRBJ2-7|.|13|TRBV6-5
CASTGPGRNEQYF
TGTGCCAGCACTGGCCCAGGGAGGAACGAGCAGTACTTC
>once|TRBJ2-3|.|13|TRBV28
CASSPQGTLTQYF
TGTGCCAGCAGTCCACAAGGGACTCTGACGCAGTATTTT
>.|TRBJ2-1|TRBD1|15|TRBV18
CASSLGQGFSNEQFF
TGTGCCAGCTCACTGGGACAGGGGTTTTCCAATGAGCAGTTCTTC
>once|TRBJ1-5|.|13|TRBV5-6
CASCRDSNQPQHF
TGTGCCAGCTGTCGGGATAGCAATCAGCCCCAGCATTTT
>.|TRBJ1-2|.|13|TRBV18
CASSPSKPQGYTF
TGTGCCAGCTCACCCAGTAAACCCCAGGGCTACACCTTC
>.|TRBJ1-6|.|19|TRBV12-1
CASSTQQGARSSYNSPLHF
TGTGCCAGCAGCACTCAACAGGGAGCAAGGAGCTCCTATAATTCACCCCTCCACTTT
>.|TRBJ2-7|TRBD1|15|TRBV5-1
CASSLGGGQGSEQYF
TGCGCCAGCAGCTTGGGGGGCGGACAGGGCTCCGAGCAGTACTTC
>.|TRBJ2-5|TRBD2|21|TRBV2
CASSEALPLAGGTPYQETQYF
TGTGCCAGCAGTGAAGCGCTTCCGCTAGCGGGAGGGACTCCATACCAAGAGACCCAGTACTTC
>.|TRBJ1-2|TRBD1|13|TRBV5-1
CASSPDWTGGYTF
TGCGCCAGCAGCCCGGACTGGACAGGTGGCTACACCTTC
>.|TRBJ1-1|.|14|TRBV7-9
CASSPTSQFTEAFF
TGTGCCAGCAGCCCCACGTCCCAGTTCACTGAAGCTTTCTTT
>.|TRBJ1-4|.|18|TRBV18
CASSPLTGKGSTNEKLFF
TGTGCCAGCTCACCACTTACAGGGAAAGGGTCAACTAATGAAAAACTGTTTTTT
>.|TRBJ2-6|.|13|TRBV19
CASGSSGANVLTF
TGTGCCAGTGGCTCTTCTGGGGCCAACGTCCTGACTTTC
>.|TRBJ1-1|.|14|TRBV5-1
CASSLPGEGTEAFF
TGCGCCAGCAGCTTACCGGGGGAGGGCACTGAAGCTTTCTTT
>.|TRBJ1-3|.|14|TRBV30
CAWSLARGGNTIYF
TGTGCCTGGAGTCTGGCCAGGGGTGGAAACACCATATATTTT
>.|TRBJ1-3|TRBD1|15|TRBV11-1
CASSRDRGTGNTIYF
TGTGCCAGCAGCCGGGACAGGGGTACTGGAAACACCATATATTTT
>.|TRBJ2-3|.|16|TRBV24-1
CATSDSDKTSTDTQYF
TGTGCCACCAGTGACTCGGACAAGACAAGCACAGATACGCAGTATTTT
>once|TRBJ1-5|.|15|TRBV4-2
CASSRGQGSDQPQHF
TGTGCCAGCAGCCGAGGTCAGGGGTCGGATCAGCCCCAGCATTTT